These T cell receptor beta chains were read from a single sample in a study of cytotoxic CD8 clonotypes in ibrutinib-treated CLL. Using immunoSEQ multiplex PCR, the repertoire was profiled, and TCRdb retains in-frame clones only, with some absent. The sample includes approximately 12,000 clones, 55% to 65% of them seen just once. Material: PBMCs, obtained before ibrutinib treatment. The receptor source for this set is a human donor with chronic lymphocytic leukemia. CDR3s include the opening cysteine and the closing phenylalanine or tryptophan. The D gene is left open where the match is weak. Rows may omit the clone size; those that give it use once, few, many or a size class.

>.|TRBJ1-2|.|15|TRBV6-6
TGTGCCACCGATATTAGTGGGAGGGAGGGCTATGGCTACACCTTC
CATDISGREGYGYTF
>TRBD2|TRBJ2-1|.|16|TRBV6-5
TGTGCCAGCAGTTACTCGGCTAGCGGGGGGTACAATGAGCAGTTCTTC
CASSYSASGGYNEQFF
>.|TRBJ2-4|few|16|TRBV28
TGTGCCAGCAGTTCCCTCCAGGGGGGATCCAAAAACATTCAGTACTTC
CASSSLQGGSKNIQYF
>.|TRBJ2-1|.|15|TRBV19
TGTGCCAGTAGTAACGGGGGGCGCTCCTACAATGAGCAGTTCTTC
CASSNGGRSYNEQFF
>.|TRBJ2-7|.|9|TRBV28
TGTGCGTCTGGAAACGAGCAGTACTTC
CASGNEQYF
>TRBD1|TRBJ1-1|few|13|TRBV6-5
TGTGCCAGCAGGGTACAGGGGGGCACTGAAGCTTTCTTT
CASRVQGGTEAFF
>.|TRBJ1-5|.|16|TRBV12-2
TGTGCAAGTCGCTTAGTAGGTCAGAGGGACAATCAGCCCCAGCATTTT
CASRLVGQRDNQPQHF
>TRBD2|TRBJ2-7|few|15|TRBV28
TGTGCCAGCAGTTTGGCTAGCGGGGGGTCCTACGAGCAGTACTTC
CASSLASGGSYEQYF
>.|TRBJ2-2|.|15|TRBV4-2
TGTGCCAGCAGCACGAGGACGGCGAACACCGGGGAGCTGTTTTTT
CASSTRTANTGELFF
>.|TRBJ2-3|.|13|TRBV7-3
TGTGCCAGCAGCTCCGGTCCGGAGGATACGCAGTATTTT
CASSSGPEDTQYF
>.|TRBJ1-1|.|14|TRBV15
TGTGCCACCAGCAGAGCAGGAATGGGCACTGAAGCTTTCTTT
CATSRAGMGTEAFF
>TRBD1|TRBJ1-6|.|14|TRBV25-1
TGTGCCAGCAGGGAGACAGGGGGCGGCTCACCCCTCCACTTT
CASRETGGGSPLHF
>.|TRBJ2-1|.|15|TRBV28
TGTGCCAGCAGTAGGCTCCTGAGCTCCTACAATGAGCAGTTCTTC
CASSRLLSSYNEQFF
>.|TRBJ1-2|.|12|TRBV18
TGTGCCAGCTCACCAACCGGGGAAGGCTACACCTTC
CASSPTGEGYTF
>.|TRBJ1-4|.|16|TRBV9
TGTGCCAGCAGCGTACCGGGGCCAAGGTCAAATGAAAAACTGTTTTTT
CASSVPGPRSNEKLFF
>.|TRBJ1-2|medium-sized|12|TRBV6-5
TGTGCCAGCAGTGTGGGGGACTATGGCTACACCTTC
CASSVGDYGYTF
>.|TRBJ2-7|.|9|TRBV29-1
TGCAGGTCGGGGGTTGAGCAGTACTTC
CRSGVEQYF
>TRBD2|TRBJ2-3|.|17|TRBV10-2
TGCGCCAGCAGTGAGTCCGGGACTAGCGGGGGGGTGGATACGCAGTATTTT
CASSESGTSGGVDTQYF
>TRBD2|TRBJ2-7|.|13|TRBV6-5
TGTGCCAGCAGGCAGCGGGAGAGCTACGAGCAGTACTTC
CASRQRESYEQYF
>.|TRBJ2-3|.|15|TRBV4-1
TGCGCCAGCAGCCAATTCGGGGGAAGCACAGATACGCAGTATTTT
CASSQFGGSTDTQYF
>TRBD1|TRBJ2-7|.|16|TRBV28
TGTGCCAGCAGGTCGCGGGGGACAGGGGAATACTACGAGCAGTACTTC
CASRSRGTGEYYEQYF
>TRBD1|TRBJ1-1|.|15|TRBV18
TGTGCCAGCTCAACAGACAGGGGGCGAGGCATTGAAGCTTTCTTT
CASSTDRGRGIEAFF
>.|TRBJ2-7|few|14|TRBV5-1
TGCGCCAGCAGCTCCTTGACAGAGAACGACGAGCAGTACTTC
CASSSLTENDEQYF
>.|TRBJ1-2|.|12|TRBV7-9
TGTGCCAGCAGCCCCCCGGCGGAGGGCTACACCTTC
CASSPPAEGYTF
>.|TRBJ2-1|.|13|TRBV4-3
TGCGCCAGCAGCCAAGGTGGAGGCAATGAGCAGTTCTTC
CASSQGGGNEQFF
>.|TRBJ1-5|.|16|TRBV4-1
TGCGCCAGCAGCCTCGTCCCCGGGACACCTGCGATGCCCCAGCATTTT
CASSLVPGTPAMPQHF
>.|TRBJ2-2|.|14|TRBV5-6
TGTGCCAGCAGGGCGTTGGGGGATACCGGGGAGCTGTTTTTT
CASRALGDTGELFF
>.|TRBJ1-2|.|13|TRBV6-6
TGTGCCAGCATCGACCTGGGCCACTATGGCTACACCTTC
CASIDLGHYGYTF
>.|TRBJ2-5|few|13|TRBV25-1
TGTGCCAGCATTTGGGACCCCCTAGAGACCCAGTACTTC
CASIWDPLETQYF
>TRBD1|TRBJ1-2|few|16|TRBV28
TGTGCCAGCAGTTTTGGGACAGCTAAGGATTACTATGGCTACACCTTC
CASSFGTAKDYYGYTF
>TRBD1|TRBJ2-7|.|15|TRBV30
TGTGCCTGGAGTTTCAGTGGTACAGGGGGCGGTGGGCAGTACTTC
CAWSFSGTGGGGQYF
>.|TRBJ2-5|.|19|TRBV27
TGTGCCAGCATGGGGTCTGGGGCAGGTATTCAGCCGGGCCAAGAGACCCAGTACTTC
CASMGSGAGIQPGQETQYF
>TRBD1|TRBJ2-7|.|13|TRBV11-3
TGTGCCAGCAGCCGAGGACAGGACTACGAGCAGTACTTC
CASSRGQDYEQYF
>.|TRBJ2-2|few|15|TRBV27
TGTGCCAGCAGTTACGATTCGGAAGGGACCGGGGAGCTGTTTTTT
CASSYDSEGTGELFF
>.|TRBJ2-2|medium-sized|10|TRBV11-2
TGTGCCACCCGCGGCGGGGAGCTGTTTTTT
CATRGGELFF